Below, 31 T cell receptor beta chains from the same sample are listed, as sequenced in a study of blood T cell repertoires in COVID-19. Libraries were prepared by immunoSEQ multiplex PCR; TCRdb keeps only in-frame clonotypes and omits some of them. The sample has about 270,000 clones, approximately 90% seen once; the top ten hold less than 3.5%. The sample was PBMCs or T cells enriched from blood (not recorded which). All receptors derive from a man aged 35 to 55 who had been exposed to COVID-19.

The CDR3 DNA sequence: TGCGCCAGCAGCCAAGATTTGGTAATAGCGGGACGCGAGCAGTACTTC. Translated: CASSQDLVIAGREQYF. V usage is TRBV4-3 and J usage is TRBJ2-7, with TRBD2 matching over 8 bases. CDR1 LGHNA and CDR2 YSLEER come from the germline V gene. Unmatched junction bases numbered 10, after V lost 0 bases and J lost 6 bases. The CDR3 covers 16 residues.

This clone has only a few counts. The chain joins TRBV2 to TRBJ1-1; 11 bases are shared with TRBD1. Germline-derived CDR1 and CDR2 are SNHLY and FYNNEI. The CDR3 is 16 residues long. With 7 bases clipped from V and 2 bases from J, the junction kept 9 bases outside the gene matches. CDR3 loop: CASIPRDRGFNTEAFF. CDR3 bases: TGTGCCAGCATACCCCGGGACAGGGGGTTCAACACTGAAGCTTTCTTT.

V is TRBV5-5 and J is TRBJ2-5; D unresolved. Germline V gene sequence: CDR1 SGHKS, CDR2 YYEKEE (reference sequence). This CDR3 spans 17 amino acids. V lost 0 bases, J lost 5 bases, and 20 bases lay in between. As DNA, the CDR3 is TGTGCCAGCAGCTTGGGAGCCAGTGGGCCCTCAGAGGAGACCCAGTACTTC. It is translated as CASSLGASGPSEETQYF.

The rearrangement links TRBV11-2 to TRBJ1-1; D gene ambiguous. This CDR3 has 14 amino acids. The germline V gene has CDR1 SGHAT and CDR2 FQNNGV. V was clipped by 1 base and J by 1 base, with 7 bases between them. DNA of the CDR3: TGTGCCAGCAGCTTAGCCTACGCGAACACTGAAGCTTTCTTT. Residues: CASSLAYANTEAFF.

The chain joins TRBV24-1 to TRBJ2-1, with TRBD2 identical over 8 bases. Losses at the gene ends were 3 bases for V and 3 bases for J; bases not matched to a gene: 6. CDR1 and CDR2 from the germline V gene are KGHDR and SFDVKD. The CDR3 is 16 amino acids. This CDR3 is CATSDAGTSNYNEQFF. The CDR3 region has the DNA TGTGCCACCAGTGATGCCGGGACTAGTAACTACAATGAGCAGTTCTTC.

The chain employs TRBV7-8 and TRBJ2-5; D remains unclear. The germline V gene encodes CDR1 SGHVS and CDR2 FQNEAQ. There are 11 residues in the CDR3. V lost 5 bases and J 2 bases, leaving 3 bases between the germline ends. CDR3 in DNA: TGTGCCAGCAGCCTACAAGAGACCCAGTACTTC. Protein: CASSLQETQYF.

The V call is TRBV5-4, the J call TRBJ2-7; 7 bases are a match to TRBD1. CDR3 length equals 16 residues. V trimming: 4 bases; J trimming: 5 bases; junction bases outside the gene matches: 15. The germline V gene encodes CDR1 SGHNT and CDR2 YYREEE (reference sequence). The CDR3 DNA follows: TGTGCCAGCAGCAGTACCGGGACAGTAAGGTCAAACGAGCAGTACTTC. It encodes CASSSTGTVRSNEQYF.

The chain joins TRBV19 to TRBJ1-5; the match to TRBD1 covers 7 bases. This CDR3 has 13 residues. The ends lost 10 bases at V and 6 bases at J; junction bases unmatched: 9. In germline, CDR1 is LNHDA, CDR2 SQIVND (reference sequence). CDR3 region: CATAKTGPQPQHF. The CDR3 DNA follows: TGTGCCACCGCAAAGACAGGGCCTCAGCCCCAGCATTTT.

The count of this clone is one. The CDR3 spells CASSQEEGRGAYEQYF. The DNA for the CDR3 is TGTGCCAGCAGCCAAGAGGAAGGACGCGGGGCCTACGAGCAGTACTTC. The genes are TRBV3-1 (or the pseudogene TRBV3-2) and TRBJ2-7, with a possible D match to TRBD2 (6 bases). The V end lost 0 bases, the J end lost 2 bases, and 14 bases lay between the germline ends. From germline, CDR1 is LGHDT and CDR2 YNNKEL (reference sequence). This CDR3 is 16 amino acids long.

CDR3 protein: CASSYPTGAGYTF. The CDR3 DNA follows: TGTGCCAGCAGTTACCCCACAGGGGCTGGCTACACCTTC. The chain carries TRBV6-2 or TRBV6-3 and TRBJ1-2, with TRBD1 matching 7 bases. The length of the CDR3 is 13 residues. The V and J ends lost 2 bases and 7 bases, in that order; junction bases with no gene match: 4. Germline CDR1 reads MNHEY; CDR2 reads SVGEGT.

This clone was seen more than once but under ten times. The V call is TRBV10-1, the J call TRBJ2-7; TRBD2 aligns across 14 bases. CDR1 is WNHNN and CDR2 is SYGVQD in the germline V gene (reference sequence). After removal of 5 bases from V and 6 bases from J, the junction contained 12 bases not matched to a gene. The CDR3 has 17 amino acids. The CDR3: CASSPGTSGSMGREQYF. DNA of the CDR3: TGCGCCAGCAGTCCCGGGACTAGCGGGAGTATGGGACGCGAGCAGTACTTC.

The rearrangement links TRBV6-5 to TRBJ1-2; 9 bases agree with TRBD1. V was clipped by 6 bases and J by 8 bases; unmatched bases: 7. This CDR3 contains 13 residues. Germline CDR1 MNHEY, CDR2 SVGAGI. This CDR3 is CASRRDRAGGYTF. In DNA form, the CDR3 reads TGTGCCAGCAGGCGGGACAGGGCGGGCGGCTACACCTTC.

V usage is TRBV28 and J usage is TRBJ2-2; no clear D. Germline V gene lookup returns CDR1 MDHEN and CDR2 SYDVKM. V was trimmed by 3 bases and J by 5 bases, leaving 7 bases between them. The CDR3 extends over 13 amino acids. The CDR3 coding sequence is TGTGCCAGCAGTTTCTCCCAGACCGGGGAGCTGTTTTTT. Translated, it gives CASSFSQTGELFF.

The chain recombines TRBV5-6 with TRBJ2-3, with a tentative D call TRBD2 (5 bases). Between the trimmed V and J ends, which lost 4 bases and 5 bases, there was a span of 14 bases. The CDR3 contains 14 residues. Germline V gives CDR1 SGHDT, CDR2 YYEEEE. DNA for the CDR3: TGTGCCAGCAGCCCAAGCCTCGGGGTAGATACGCAGTATTTT. Translation: CASSPSLGVDTQYF.

This clone showed up just a few times. J is TRBJ1-1 and V is TRBV4-1; TRBD1 is a possible D gene (5 bases). Germline CDR1 and CDR2: MGHRA and YSYEKL. This CDR3 region has 15 residues. V lost 1 base, J lost 6 bases, and 15 bases lay in between. The CDR3, as DNA: TGCGCCAGCAGCCAAGGACGGGGGGGTAATCCTGAAGCTTTCTTT. It translates to CASSQGRGGNPEAFF.

J is TRBJ1-5 and V is TRBV28; tentatively, D is TRBD1 (6 bases). The germline CDR1 and CDR2 sequences are MDHEN and SYDVKM. This CDR3 is built from 10 residues. CDR3 in DNA: TGTGCAGGGGGGGGTCAGCCCCAGCATTTT. Translated, it gives CAGGGQPQHF.

The gene calls are TRBV5-4 and TRBJ2-3; 9 nucleotides line up with TRBD2. The CDR3 consists of 16 residues. The V gene end was trimmed by 1 base and the J gene end by 2 bases; junction bases not matched to a gene: 5. The germline gives CDR1 SGHNT, CDR2 YYREEE (reference sequence). Here the CDR3 DNA reads TGTGCCAGCAGCTTGAGGGCTAGCGGGGACACAGATACGCAGTATTTT. This translates into CASSLRASGDTDTQYF.

This clone was observed a few times. The rearrangement joins TRBV18 to TRBJ2-7; 7 nucleotides align to TRBD1. Germline CDR1 reads KGHSH; CDR2 reads LQKENI. The ends lost 5 bases at V and 3 bases at J; junction bases unmatched: 4. The CDR3 contains 13 residues. The CDR3 sequence: CASSLQGNYEQYF. The CDR3 DNA follows: TGTGCCAGCTCATTACAGGGGAACTACGAGCAGTACTTC.

This chain links TRBV7-9 with TRBJ1-3; D gene uncertain. This CDR3 region has 16 residues. Trimming stripped 2 bases from V and 2 bases from J, with 13 bases between. From germline, CDR1 is SEHNR and CDR2 FQNEAQ (reference sequence). CDR3 DNA: TGTGCCAGCAGCTTATCAGGATCGGGGACTGGAAACACCATATATTTT. This gives the protein CASSLSGSGTGNTIYF.

The chain carries TRBV19 and TRBJ2-3; 8 bases are a match to TRBD2. V lost 7 bases to trimming and J lost 2 bases; unmatched junction nucleotides: 5. Germline values: CDR1 LNHDA, CDR2 SQIVND (reference sequence). The CDR3 totals 14 residues. CDR3 in amino acids: CASNSGGNTDTQYF. The CDR3 nucleotides read TGTGCCAGTAACTCGGGGGGGAACACAGATACGCAGTATTTT.

This sequence joins TRBV11-2 and TRBJ2-5; the match to TRBD2 covers 9 bases. Trimming cost V 8 bases and J 5 bases; bases outside gene matches: 9. The CDR3 is made up of 14 amino acids. Germline-derived CDR1 and CDR2 are SGHAT and FQNNGV. CDR3 in DNA: TGTGCCAGCGCCTTAGCGGGAGCGGGGGAGACCCAGTACTTC. Translated: CASALAGAGETQYF. The full variable domain, its missing parts supplied by reference TRBV11-2 and TRBJ2-5, is EAGVAQSPRYKIIEKRQSVAFWCNPISGHATLYWYQQILGQGPKLLIQFQNNGVVDDSQLPKDRFSAERLKGVDSTLKIQPAKLEDSAVYLCASALAGAGETQYFGPGTRLLVL.

The chain employs TRBV9 and TRBJ2-1; no firm D call. The germline CDR1 and CDR2 sequences are SGDLS and YYNGEE. The CDR3 is 16 residues long. Deletions cut 3 bases from V and 0 bases from J, with 13 bases between. DNA of the CDR3: TGTGCCAGCAGCGAGGTGGGCGCGAGCTCCTACAATGAGCAGTTCTTC. The encoded protein is CASSEVGASSYNEQFF.

The J gene is TRBJ1-2, the V gene TRBV5-1; TRBD1 agrees at 8 bases. The CDR3 runs to 13 residues. V was pared by 7 bases and J by 3 bases, with 5 bases of the junction left unmatched. CDR1 SGHRS and CDR2 YFSETQ come from the germline V gene. CDR3 region: CASGQGHDYGYTF. CDR3 DNA: TGCGCCAGCGGACAGGGCCATGACTATGGCTACACCTTC.

The chain employs TRBV11-1 and TRBJ2-1; 11 positions agree with TRBD2. The V segment lost 5 bases and the J segment 5 bases; nucleotides outside the gene matches: 5. The CDR3 loop spans 15 amino acids. CDR1 is SGHAT and CDR2 is FQDESV in the germline V gene (reference sequence). The CDR3 reads CASSMRTSGHNEQFF. As DNA, the CDR3 is TGTGCCAGCAGCATGCGGACTAGCGGGCACAATGAGCAGTTCTTC.

The chain links TRBV19 to TRBJ1-1, with 7 positions matching TRBD1. The CDR3 runs to 12 residues. Unmatched junction bases numbered 7, after V lost 9 bases and J lost 6 bases. Germline V gene sequence: CDR1 LNHDA, CDR2 SQIVND (reference sequence). CDR3 loop: CASQTGIAEAFF. Here the CDR3 DNA reads TGTGCCAGCCAGACAGGGATCGCTGAAGCTTTCTTT.

The V and J genes are TRBV19 and TRBJ1-6; D gene unclear. V was cut by 3 bases and J by 10 bases, with 10 bases left in between. CDR1 and CDR2 (germline): LNHDA, SQIVND (reference sequence). The CDR3 sequence is 13 residues long. CDR3 bases: TGTGCCAGTAGTATTTGGAGAAGATCACCCCTCCACTTT. It specifies CASSIWRRSPLHF.

Points on this clone: Sequence at one end of the junction differs from germline and may be a read error. The chain recombines TRBV29-1 with TRBJ1-4; 9 bases agree with TRBD1. The CDR3 length is 17 residues. Germline V gene sequence: CDR1 SQVTM, CDR2 ANQGSEA. The chain's CDR3 is CSVEGWDTGGRTEKLFF. Here the CDR3 DNA reads TGCAGCGTGGAAGGCTGGGATACAGGGGGCAGAACTGAAAAACTGTTTTTT.

CDR3 in amino acids: CASSFETRTEGSYNEQFF. In nucleotides, the CDR3 is TGTGCCAGCAGCTTCGAAACACGGACAGAAGGCTCCTACAATGAGCAGTTCTTC. The chain joins TRBV11-3 to TRBJ2-1, with a weak D call TRBD1 (6 bases). The CDR3 is made up of 18 amino acids. Per the germline V gene, CDR1 is SGHNT and CDR2 is YENEEA. Trimming took 3 bases from V and 0 from J, leaving 18 bases between them.

The chain uses TRBV2 and TRBJ2-7; D call uncertain. The CDR3 spans 11 residues. The germline V gene encodes CDR1 SNHLY and CDR2 FYNNEI. V was trimmed by 7 bases and J by 2 bases, leaving 6 bases between them. Written as DNA, the CDR3 is TGTGCCAGCACGGAGACCTACGAGCAGTACTTC. Its protein product is CASTETYEQYF.

This sequence joins TRBV9 and TRBJ2-7, with D unresolved. CDR1 is SGDLS and CDR2 is YYNGEE in the germline V gene. This CDR3 comprises 15 residues. Trimming pared 0 bases from V and 1 base from J, leaving 11 bases between. The CDR3, as DNA: TGTGCCAGCAGCGTAGTTGGAAACAGATCCTACGAGCAGTACTTC. It codes for CASSVVGNRSYEQYF.

V usage is TRBV12-1 and J usage is TRBJ2-1; the table assigns TRBD2, which was not confirmed against the DNA. TRBV12-1 is a listed pseudogene. The CDR3 is 17 residues long. CDR3 amino acids: CASSFSGTGDYHNEQFF. Written as DNA, the CDR3 is TGTGCCAGCAGCTTTTCGGGCACTGGGGACTACCACAATGAGCAGTTCTTC.